The source of this TCR beta chain is a study of blood T cell repertoires in COVID-19. Libraries were prepared by immunoSEQ multiplex PCR; TCRdb keeps only in-frame clonotypes and omits some of them. The table shows 150,000 to 200,000 clones, with about 85% occurring only once. The receptor was derived from a woman aged 40 to 50 in a cohort exposed to, infected with or recovered from COVID-19 (not recorded which). Sequenced sample: PBMCs or T cells enriched from blood (not recorded which).

For the CDR3, the DNA is TGTGCCAGCAGCTTTTCAGCGGGATTCGCCGGGGAGCTGTTTTTT. Translating it yields CASSFSAGFAGELFF. The chain recombines TRBV5-8 with TRBJ2-2; 7 nucleotides match TRBD2. V lost 2 bases to trimming and J lost 6 bases; unmatched junction nucleotides: 7. Germline V gene data show CDR1 as SGHTS and CDR2 as YDEGEE. The CDR3 is 15 amino acids.